This TCR beta chain was identified during a study of blood T cell repertoires in COVID-19. Original processing methods: From reference gene primer amplification, estimates of nucleated cell counts were derived. Assay used: immunoSEQ multiplex PCR; TCRdb lists only in-frame clones, some missing. From that table come the V and J calls and clone size; the DNA was used to work out D and trimming. The data contain under 300,000 clones, approximately 90% of them seen just once; the ten biggest clones take up approximately 2%. This sequence was found in a woman between 18 and 29 years old who had recovered from COVID-19. The sequenced sample consisted of PBMCs or T cells enriched from blood (not recorded which).

CDR3 amino acids: CAISDRPNTEAFF. The CDR3 region has the DNA TGTGCCATCAGCGACAGGCCGAACACTGAAGCTTTCTTT. The rearrangement uses TRBV10-3 and TRBJ1-1, with a possible D match to TRBD1 (6 bases). The V gene lost 6 bases and the J gene lost 1 base, with 9 bases spanning the gap. CDR1 ENHRY and CDR2 SYGVKD come from the germline V gene. The CDR3 length is 13 residues.